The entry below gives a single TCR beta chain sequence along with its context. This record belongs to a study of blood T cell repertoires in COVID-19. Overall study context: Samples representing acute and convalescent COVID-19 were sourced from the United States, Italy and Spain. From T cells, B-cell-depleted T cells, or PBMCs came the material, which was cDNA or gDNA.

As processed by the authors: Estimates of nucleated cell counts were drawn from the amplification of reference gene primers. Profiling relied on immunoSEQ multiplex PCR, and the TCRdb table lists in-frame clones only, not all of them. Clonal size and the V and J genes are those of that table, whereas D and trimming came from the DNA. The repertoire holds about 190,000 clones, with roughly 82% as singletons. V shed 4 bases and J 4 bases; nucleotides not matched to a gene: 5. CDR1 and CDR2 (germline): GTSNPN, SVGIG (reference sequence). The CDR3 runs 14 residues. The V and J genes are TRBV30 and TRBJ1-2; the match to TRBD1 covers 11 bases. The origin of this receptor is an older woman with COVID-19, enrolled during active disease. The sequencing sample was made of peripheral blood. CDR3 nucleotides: TGTGCCTGGAACCGGGACAGGGGGACCTATGGCTACACCTTC. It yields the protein CAWNRDRGTYGYTF.